A selection of T cell receptor beta chains follows, all from one sample in a study of PD-L1 blockade in urothelial cancer. This table comes from immunoSEQ multiplex PCR, and its TCRdb copy is limited to in-frame clones, with some not included. Here the sample spans tens of thousands of clones, 70% to 90% being singletons. The sequencing used PBMCs, collected around atezolizumab (anti-PD-L1) treatment. The receptor source for this set is a man between 50 and 59 years old with urothelial cancer. The CDR3 runs from the conserved cysteine through the conserved F or W. D genes are given only for firm matches. Rows may omit the clone size; those that give it use once, few, many or a size class.

j_gene: TRBJ1-1
d_gene: TRBD1
abundance: -
v_gene: TRBV28
CDR3aa: CASGGQGVLNTEAFF
CDR3nt: TGTGCCAGCGGAGGACAGGGAGTCCTGAACACTGAAGCTTTCTTT

j_gene: TRBJ2-7
d_gene: TRBD1
abundance: -
v_gene: TRBV5-6
CDR3aa: CASSYFHPGGAYEQYF
CDR3nt: TGTGCCAGCAGCTACTTCCATCCAGGGGGCGCTTACGAGCAGTACTTC

j_gene: TRBJ2-4
d_gene: -
abundance: -
v_gene: TRBV2
CDR3aa: CASSDGGAKNIQYF
CDR3nt: TGTGCCAGCAGTGATGGGGGGGCCAAAAACATTCAGTACTTC

j_gene: TRBJ2-2
d_gene: TRBD2
abundance: -
v_gene: TRBV5-6
CDR3aa: CASSALGLAGGTYTGELFF
CDR3nt: TGTGCCAGCAGCGCCCTGGGACTAGCGGGAGGAACGTACACCGGGGAGCTGTTTTTT

j_gene: TRBJ2-1
d_gene: TRBD2
abundance: -
v_gene: TRBV4-2
CDR3aa: CASSQQGGLAGYNEQFF
CDR3nt: TGTGCCAGCAGCCAACAGGGAGGACTAGCGGGGTACAATGAGCAGTTCTTC

j_gene: TRBJ2-7
d_gene: TRBD1
abundance: -
v_gene: TRBV6-5
CDR3aa: CASRSTGVREQYF
CDR3nt: TGTGCCAGCAGATCCACAGGGGTCAGGGAGCAGTACTTC

j_gene: TRBJ2-2
d_gene: -
abundance: -
v_gene: TRBV6-9
CDR3aa: CASSYTPQANTGELFF
CDR3nt: TGTGCCAGCAGTTATACCCCGCAGGCTAACACCGGGGAGCTGTTTTTT

j_gene: TRBJ1-1
d_gene: -
abundance: once
v_gene: TRBV6-5
CDR3aa: CASSYLRETAEAFF
CDR3nt: TGTGCCAGCAGTTACCTTCGGGAAACAGCTGAAGCTTTCTTT

j_gene: TRBJ2-7
d_gene: TRBD2
abundance: -
v_gene: TRBV4-3
CDR3aa: CASSQVVSTSGRYEQYF
CDR3nt: TGCGCCAGCAGCCAAGTTGTATCGACTAGCGGGCGCTACGAGCAGTACTTC

j_gene: TRBJ2-3
d_gene: -
abundance: -
v_gene: TRBV6-5
CDR3aa: CASKSPGTDTQYF
CDR3nt: TGTGCCAGCAAGAGCCCAGGAACAGATACGCAGTATTTT